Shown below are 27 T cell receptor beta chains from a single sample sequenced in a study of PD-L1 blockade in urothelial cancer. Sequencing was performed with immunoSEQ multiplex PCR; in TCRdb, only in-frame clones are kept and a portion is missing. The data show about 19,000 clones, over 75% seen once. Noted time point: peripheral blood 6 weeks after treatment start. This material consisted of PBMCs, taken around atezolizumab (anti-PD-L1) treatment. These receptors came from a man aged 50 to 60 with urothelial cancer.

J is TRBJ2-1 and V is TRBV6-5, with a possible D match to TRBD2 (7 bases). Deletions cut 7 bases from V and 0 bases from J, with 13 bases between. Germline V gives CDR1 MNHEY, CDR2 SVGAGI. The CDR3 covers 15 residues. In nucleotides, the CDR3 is TGTGCCAGCACTGACAGGACTAGCTCCTACAATGAGCAGTTCTTC. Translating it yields CASTDRTSSYNEQFF.

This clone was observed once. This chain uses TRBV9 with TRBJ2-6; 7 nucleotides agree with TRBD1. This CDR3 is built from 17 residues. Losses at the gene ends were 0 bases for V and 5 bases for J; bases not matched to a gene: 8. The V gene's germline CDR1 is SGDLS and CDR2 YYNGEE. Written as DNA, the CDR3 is TGTGCCAGCAGCGTAGGACAGGGCGCCGGGAGGGCCAACGTCCTGACTTTC. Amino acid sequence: CASSVGQGAGRANVLTF.

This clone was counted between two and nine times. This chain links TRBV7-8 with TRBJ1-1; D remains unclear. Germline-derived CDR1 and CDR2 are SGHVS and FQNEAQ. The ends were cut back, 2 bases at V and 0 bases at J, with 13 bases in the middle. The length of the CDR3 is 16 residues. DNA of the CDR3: TGTGCCAGCAGCTTACCCCCCGCATCGGTGAACACTGAAGCTTTCTTT. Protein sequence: CASSLPPASVNTEAFF.

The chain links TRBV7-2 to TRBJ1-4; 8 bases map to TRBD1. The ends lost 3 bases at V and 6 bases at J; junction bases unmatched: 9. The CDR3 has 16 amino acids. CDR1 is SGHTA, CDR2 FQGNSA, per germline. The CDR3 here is CASSFIPGGLDEKLFF. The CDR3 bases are TGTGCCAGCAGCTTTATCCCAGGGGGCTTGGATGAAAAACTGTTTTTT.

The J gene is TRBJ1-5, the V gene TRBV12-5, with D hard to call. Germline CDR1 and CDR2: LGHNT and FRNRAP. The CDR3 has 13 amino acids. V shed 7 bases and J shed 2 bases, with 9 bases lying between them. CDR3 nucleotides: TGTGCTAGTGCCCTACGGGGCAATCAGCCCCAGCATTTT. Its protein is CASALRGNQPQHF.

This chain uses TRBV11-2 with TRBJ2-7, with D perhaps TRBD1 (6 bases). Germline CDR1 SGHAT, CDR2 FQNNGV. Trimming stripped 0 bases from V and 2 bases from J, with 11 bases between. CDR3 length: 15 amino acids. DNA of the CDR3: TGTGCCAGCAGCTTAGAATTTCAGGGGCCCTACGAGCAGTACGTC. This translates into CASSLEFQGPYEQYV.

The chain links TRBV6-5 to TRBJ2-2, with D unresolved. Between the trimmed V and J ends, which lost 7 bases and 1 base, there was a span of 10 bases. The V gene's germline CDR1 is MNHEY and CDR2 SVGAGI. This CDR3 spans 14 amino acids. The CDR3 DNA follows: TGTGCCAGCAAACTTAGGAGGAACACCGGGGAGCTGTTTTTT. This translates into CASKLRRNTGELFF.

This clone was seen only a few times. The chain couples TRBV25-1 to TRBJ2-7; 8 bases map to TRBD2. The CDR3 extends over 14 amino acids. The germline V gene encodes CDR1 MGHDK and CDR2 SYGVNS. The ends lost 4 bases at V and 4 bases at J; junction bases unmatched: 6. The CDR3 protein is CASSVPGLGYEQYF. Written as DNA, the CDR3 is TGTGCCAGCAGTGTCCCGGGACTAGGATACGAGCAGTACTTC.

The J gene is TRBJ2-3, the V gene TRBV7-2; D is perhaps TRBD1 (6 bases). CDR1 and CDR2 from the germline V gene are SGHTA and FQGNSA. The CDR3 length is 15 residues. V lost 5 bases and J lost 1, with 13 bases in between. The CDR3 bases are TGTGCCAGCAGCAGACAACAGGGCCGCACAGATACGCAGTATTTT. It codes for CASSRQQGRTDTQYF.

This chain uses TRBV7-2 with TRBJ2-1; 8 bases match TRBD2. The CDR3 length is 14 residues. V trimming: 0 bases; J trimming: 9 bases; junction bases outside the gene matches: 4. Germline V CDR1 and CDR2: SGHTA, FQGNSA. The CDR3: CASSLARGATEQFF. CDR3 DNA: TGTGCCAGCAGCTTAGCGCGGGGGGCCACTGAGCAGTTCTTC.

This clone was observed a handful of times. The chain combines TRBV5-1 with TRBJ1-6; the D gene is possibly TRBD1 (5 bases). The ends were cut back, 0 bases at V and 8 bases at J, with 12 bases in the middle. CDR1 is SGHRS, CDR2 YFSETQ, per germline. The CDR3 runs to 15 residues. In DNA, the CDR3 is TGCGCCAGCAGCTTGGCGGGGGTGAGTGATTCACCCCTCCACTTT. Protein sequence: CASSLAGVSDSPLHF.

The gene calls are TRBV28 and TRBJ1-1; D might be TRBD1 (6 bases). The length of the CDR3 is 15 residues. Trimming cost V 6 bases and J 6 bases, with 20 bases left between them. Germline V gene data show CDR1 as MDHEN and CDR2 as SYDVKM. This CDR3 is CASSEPRAGDAEAFF. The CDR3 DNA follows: TGTGCCAGCAGCGAACCCCGGGCAGGGGATGCTGAAGCTTTCTTT.

The CDR3 DNA reads TGTGCCAGCAGCCCTACAGGGGGCAGTCAGCCCCAGCATTTT. Translated: CASSPTGGSQPQHF. The rearrangement links TRBV28 to TRBJ1-5; 9 nucleotides line up with TRBD1. The J segment lost 6 bases and the V segment lost 6 bases, leaving 6 bases of the junction unmatched. The V gene's germline CDR1 is MDHEN and CDR2 SYDVKM. The CDR3 is 14 residues long.

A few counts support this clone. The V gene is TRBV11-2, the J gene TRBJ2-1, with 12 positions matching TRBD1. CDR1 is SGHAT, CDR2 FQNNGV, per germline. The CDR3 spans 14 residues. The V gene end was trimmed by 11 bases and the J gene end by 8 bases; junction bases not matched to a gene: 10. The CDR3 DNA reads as TGTGCCGTACAAGCCGGGACAGGGGGCGATGAGCAGTTCTTC. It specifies CAVQAGTGGDEQFF.

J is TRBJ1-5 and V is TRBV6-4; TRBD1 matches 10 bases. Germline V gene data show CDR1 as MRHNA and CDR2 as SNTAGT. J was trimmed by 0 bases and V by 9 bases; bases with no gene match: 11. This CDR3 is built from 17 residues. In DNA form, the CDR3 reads TGTGCCAGGACGGGGACAGGGGTCTTCTATAGCAATCAGCCCCAGCATTTT. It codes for CARTGTGVFYSNQPQHF.

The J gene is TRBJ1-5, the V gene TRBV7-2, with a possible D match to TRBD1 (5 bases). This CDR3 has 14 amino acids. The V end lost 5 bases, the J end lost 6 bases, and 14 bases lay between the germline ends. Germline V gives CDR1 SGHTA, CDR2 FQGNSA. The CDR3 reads CASSKAGEGQPQHF. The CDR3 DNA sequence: TGTGCCAGCAGCAAAGCGGGGGAAGGTCAGCCCCAGCATTTT.

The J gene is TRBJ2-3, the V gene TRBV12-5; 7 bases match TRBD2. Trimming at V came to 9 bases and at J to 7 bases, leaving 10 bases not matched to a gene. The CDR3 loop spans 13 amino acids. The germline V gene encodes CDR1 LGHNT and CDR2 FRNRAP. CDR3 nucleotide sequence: TGTGCTAGCGGACTAGATCATTCAAATACGCAGTATTTT. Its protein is CASGLDHSNTQYF. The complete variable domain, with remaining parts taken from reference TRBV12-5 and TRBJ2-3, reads DARVTQTPRHKVTEMGQEVTMRCQPILGHNTVFWYRQTMMQGLELLAYFRNRAPLDDSGMPKDRFSAEMPDATLATLKIQPSEPRDSAVYFCASGLDHSNTQYFGPGTRLTVL.

The CDR3 protein is CASSYLDSGSAQETQYF. The CDR3 nucleotides read TGTGCCAGCAGTTATCTGGATAGCGGGAGCGCCCAAGAGACCCAGTACTTC. The chain has TRBV4-2 and TRBJ2-5; 9 positions match TRBD2. CDR1 is LGHNA and CDR2 is YNFKEQ in the germline V gene. With V trimmed by 6 bases and J by 1 base, 12 bases remained unmatched. The CDR3 has 17 residues.

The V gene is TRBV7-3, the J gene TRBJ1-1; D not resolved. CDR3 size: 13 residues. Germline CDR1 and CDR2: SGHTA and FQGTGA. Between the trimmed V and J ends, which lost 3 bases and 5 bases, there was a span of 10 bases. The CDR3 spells CASSLAKQTEAFF. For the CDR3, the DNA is TGTGCCAGCAGCTTGGCTAAACAGACTGAAGCTTTCTTT.

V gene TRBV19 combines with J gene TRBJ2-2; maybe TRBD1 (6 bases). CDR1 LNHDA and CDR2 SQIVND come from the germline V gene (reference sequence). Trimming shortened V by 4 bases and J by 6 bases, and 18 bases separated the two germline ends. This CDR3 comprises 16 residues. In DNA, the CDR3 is TGTGCCAGTAGTAGCACAGGGTGGGGGTTTCCCGGGGAGCTGTTTTTT. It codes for CASSSTGWGFPGELFF.

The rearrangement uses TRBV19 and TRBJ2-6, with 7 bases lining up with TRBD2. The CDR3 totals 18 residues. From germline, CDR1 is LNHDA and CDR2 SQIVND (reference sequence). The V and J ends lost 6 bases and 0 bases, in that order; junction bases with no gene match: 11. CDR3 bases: TGTGCCAGTAGCGACTCGGGACTATACGCCTCTGGGGCCAACGTCCTGACTTTC. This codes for CASSDSGLYASGANVLTF.

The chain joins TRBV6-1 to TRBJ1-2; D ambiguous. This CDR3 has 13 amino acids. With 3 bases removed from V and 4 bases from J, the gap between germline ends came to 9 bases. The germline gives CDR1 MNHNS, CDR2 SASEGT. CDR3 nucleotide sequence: TGTGCCAGCAGTGAGGCAGAAACCTATGGCTACACCTTC. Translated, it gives CASSEAETYGYTF.

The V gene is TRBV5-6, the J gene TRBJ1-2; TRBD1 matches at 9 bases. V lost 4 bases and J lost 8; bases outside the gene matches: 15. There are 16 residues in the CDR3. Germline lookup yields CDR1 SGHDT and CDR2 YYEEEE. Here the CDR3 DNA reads TGTGCCAGCAGCGAGGGACAGGGCTACACCACGAGAGGCTACACCTTC. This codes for CASSEGQGYTTRGYTF.

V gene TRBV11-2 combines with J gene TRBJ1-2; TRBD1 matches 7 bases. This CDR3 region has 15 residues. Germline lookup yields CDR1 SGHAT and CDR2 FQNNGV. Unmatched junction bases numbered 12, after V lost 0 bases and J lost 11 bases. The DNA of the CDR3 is TGTGCCAGCAGCTTAGATCCTGACAGGGAAGGGAGGTACACCTTC. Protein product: CASSLDPDREGRYTF.

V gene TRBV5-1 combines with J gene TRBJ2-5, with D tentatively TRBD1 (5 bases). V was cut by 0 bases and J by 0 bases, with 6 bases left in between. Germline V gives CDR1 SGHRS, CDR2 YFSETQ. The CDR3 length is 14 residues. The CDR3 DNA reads TGCGCCAGCAGCTTGGACAGGAACCAAGAGACCCAGTACTTC. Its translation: CASSLDRNQETQYF.

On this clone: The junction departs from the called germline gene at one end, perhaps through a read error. CDR3 sequence: CASSIAGLAGGLDEQFF. The CDR3 DNA is TGTGCCAGCAGCATAGCCGGACTAGCGGGAGGGTTGGATGAGCAGTTCTTC. The chain employs TRBV7-6 and TRBJ2-1, with 15 bases aligning to TRBD2. From germline, CDR1 is SGHVS and CDR2 FNYEAQ. This CDR3 is 17 amino acids long.

The CDR3, as DNA: TGTGCCAGCAGTAAACGACAGGGGACGGATCAGCCCCAGCATTTT. Translating it yields CASSKRQGTDQPQHF. The J gene is TRBJ1-5, the V gene TRBV28; 8 bases match TRBD1. The CDR3 is 15 residues long. Trimming took 5 bases from V and 5 from J; bases not matched to a gene: 8. CDR1 is MDHEN and CDR2 is SYDVKM in the germline V gene.